This entry lists 26 T cell receptor beta chains sequenced from one sample in a study of T cells in Graves' hyperthyroidism and ophthalmopathy. Amplified regions were TCR beta CDR3 sequences from RNA transcripts. The HTBI primer set served for first-round RT-PCR of the TCR CDR3. From the multiplex PCR reads, TCRdb called clonotypes with MiXCR, one entry per CDR3 protein. The repertoire holds roughly 170,000 distinct CDR3 sequences, with about a tenth as singletons. The sample taken for sequencing was blood. Receptors were obtained from a woman younger than 30 with Graves' hyperthyroidism that later progressed to Graves' ophthalmopathy.

This clonotype appeared many times. The chain employs TRBV2 and TRBJ2-2, with 8 positions matching TRBD1. Germline V gives CDR1 SNHLY, CDR2 FYNNEI. Trimming removed 3 bases from V and 6 bases from J; junction bases left unmatched: 9. The CDR3 sequence is 16 residues long. CDR3 in DNA: TGTGCCAGCAGTGACGGGACAGGTTTAATGGCCGGGGAGCTGTTTTTT. Translated: CASSDGTGLMAGELFF.

This clonotype was detected ten times or more. This chain links TRBV28 with TRBJ1-2; D gene uncertain. There are 13 residues in the CDR3. V lost 3 bases and J lost 6, with 11 bases in between. The germline V gene encodes CDR1 MDHEN and CDR2 SYDVKM. The CDR3 reads CASSFRTINGYTF. CDR3 sequence (DNA): TGTGCCAGCAGTTTTCGTACGATTAATGGCTACACCTTC.

This clonotype was detected ten times or more. The rearrangement joins TRBV20-1 to TRBJ2-1; 10 bases fit TRBD2. V lost 3 bases, J lost 4 bases, and 9 bases stayed unmatched. Germline V lookup: CDR1 DFQATT, CDR2 SNEGSKA (reference sequence). The CDR3 spans 16 residues. CDR3 residues: CSASGSGRRKYNEQFF. For the CDR3, the DNA is TGCAGTGCTAGTGGTAGCGGGAGGAGGAAATACAATGAGCAGTTCTTC.

This clonotype was observed at least ten times. The chain carries TRBV7-9 and TRBJ1-2, with D perhaps TRBD1 (6 bases). The CDR3 contains 13 residues. V shed 5 bases and J shed 8 bases, with 15 bases lying between them. CDR1 and CDR2 (germline): SEHNR, FQNEAQ (reference sequence). The CDR3 DNA reads as TGTGCCAGCAGCCTTTCGGGGGGGCAAGGCTACACCTTC. Translating gives CASSLSGGQGYTF.

This clonotype occurred many times. The chain combines TRBV28 with TRBJ2-3, with 10 bases identical to TRBD1. Trimming at V came to 9 bases and at J to 3 bases, leaving 3 bases not matched to a gene. The CDR3 contains 13 residues. Looked up from germline, CDR1 is MDHEN and CDR2 is SYDVKM. In DNA form, the CDR3 reads TGTGCCAGTCCGGGACAGGGGACAGATACGCAGTATTTT. This encodes CASPGQGTDTQYF.

The chain couples TRBV5-4 to TRBJ2-4; 7 nucleotides match TRBD1. The CDR3 is 14 residues long. The germline V gene encodes CDR1 SGHNT and CDR2 YYREEE (reference sequence). J gave up 3 bases and V 4 bases, and 4 bases lay outside the gene matches. CDR3 DNA sequence: TGTGCCAGCAGCCTTGGGGACAGCAAAAACATTCAGTACTTC. Translation: CASSLGDSKNIQYF.

This clonotype was found many times. CDR3 protein: CASKGTASSYEQYF. The CDR3 nucleotides are TGTGCCAGCAAAGGTACAGCCAGCTCCTACGAGCAGTACTTC. The chain uses TRBV28 and TRBJ2-7; the D is unclear. This CDR3 has 14 amino acids. In germline, CDR1 is MDHEN, CDR2 SYDVKM. The V end was cut by 7 bases, the J end by 0 bases, with 13 bases between. The full variable domain, rest sourced from reference TRBV28 and TRBJ2-7, is DVKVTQSSRYLVKRTGEKVFLECVQDMDHENMFWYRQDPGLGLRLIYFSYDVKMKEKGDIPEGYSVSREKKERFSLILESASTNQTSMYLCASKGTASSYEQYFGPGTRLTVT.

This clonotype was observed many times. This rearrangement joins TRBV5-5 to TRBJ1-2, with D possibly matching TRBD1 (6 bases). The CDR3 contains 14 residues. The germline CDR1 and CDR2 sequences are SGHKS and YYEKEE (reference sequence). V gave up 0 bases and J gave up 6 bases, with 12 bases separating them. CDR3 amino acids: CASSLGQGLNGYTF. Here the CDR3 DNA reads TGTGCCAGCAGCTTGGGCCAGGGGTTGAATGGCTACACCTTC.

This clonotype was seen at least ten times. The V call is TRBV7-8, the J call TRBJ2-1; TRBD1 aligns across 10 bases. CDR3 length equals 16 residues. Germline CDR1 and CDR2: SGHVS and FQNEAQ. J was trimmed by 6 bases and V by 1 base; bases with no gene match: 6. CDR3 DNA sequence: TGTGCCAGCAGCTTAGTAGGGACAGGGGCCGTCAATGAGCAGTTCTTC. Amino acids: CASSLVGTGAVNEQFF.

The chain carries TRBV29-1 and TRBJ1-2, with D uncertain. This CDR3 is built from 12 residues. Per the germline V gene, CDR1 is SQVTM and CDR2 is ANQGSEA. Trimming left V 8 bases short and J 10 bases short, with 20 bases between. In DNA form, the CDR3 reads TGCAGCACCGAAGGGTTCGCTTCTTCCTACACCTTC. Translation: CSTEGFASSYTF.

The chain joins TRBV15 to TRBJ2-6; D is possibly TRBD1 (6 bases). The length of the CDR3 is 15 residues. V gave up 4 bases and J gave up 0 bases, with 7 bases separating them. The germline V gene has CDR1 LNHNV and CDR2 YYDKDF (reference sequence). CDR3 loop: CATSKDSSGANVLTF. DNA of the CDR3: TGTGCCACCAGCAAGGACAGCTCTGGGGCCAACGTCCTGACTTTC.

Ten or more counts support this clonotype. The chain joins TRBV19 to TRBJ1-1, with D maybe TRBD1 (6 bases). The CDR3 runs 14 residues. The germline CDR1 and CDR2 sequences are LNHDA and SQIVND (reference sequence). The V end lost 5 bases, the J end lost 3 bases, and 13 bases lay between the germline ends. The CDR3 sequence is CASSETGYDTEAFF. DNA for the CDR3: TGTGCCAGTAGTGAGACAGGATACGACACTGAAGCTTTCTTT.

This clonotype was seen ten or more times. The J gene is TRBJ1-1, the V gene TRBV12-3 or TRBV12-4, with no clear D. The V gene lost 4 bases and the J gene lost 0 bases, with 9 bases spanning the gap. The CDR3 extends over 14 amino acids. The CDR3 bases are TGTGCCAGCAGTTACGGCAGAATGAACACTGAAGCTTTCTTT. Residues: CASSYGRMNTEAFF.

This clonotype has at least ten counts. V gene TRBV12-3 or TRBV12-4 combines with J gene TRBJ2-5; weak D call: TRBD2 (6 bases). V shed 5 bases and J shed 5 bases, with 24 bases lying between them. The CDR3 extends over 17 amino acids. DNA for the CDR3: TGTGCCAGCAGTCACGGACGGAGGGATATATTTTTGGAGACCCAGTACTTC. It is translated as CASSHGRRDIFLETQYF.

This clonotype came up many times. The chain couples TRBV12-3 or TRBV12-4 to TRBJ2-1, with TRBD2 matching 9 bases. J lost 8 bases, V lost 1 base, and 3 bases had no gene match. CDR3 size: 14 residues. CDR3 DNA sequence: TGTGCCAGCAGTTTAGGCGGGGGGGCACATGAGCAGTTCTTC. The encoded protein is CASSLGGGAHEQFF.

This clonotype was observed many times. This chain connects TRBV9 to TRBJ1-1; D gene unclear. The CDR3 is 12 amino acids. Deletions cut 4 bases from V and 7 bases from J, with 11 bases between. Looked up from germline, CDR1 is SGDLS and CDR2 is YYNGEE. CDR3 in amino acids: CASSSPGDEAFF. DNA for the CDR3: TGTGCCAGCAGCTCCCCCGGGGATGAAGCTTTCTTT.

This clonotype came up a few times. V is TRBV30 and J is TRBJ2-5; 7 positions agree with TRBD1. From germline, CDR1 is GTSNPN and CDR2 SVGIG (reference sequence). This CDR3 is built from 13 residues. The junction had 2 bases not matched to a gene; V was cut back by 0 bases and J by 4 bases. Here the CDR3 DNA reads TGTGCCTGGAGTGTACCAGGGGGAGAGACCCAGTACTTC. Its translation: CAWSVPGGETQYF.

Ten or more counts support this clonotype. The chain combines TRBV7-3 with TRBJ1-1; D is uncertain. The germline V and J ends were trimmed by 2 bases and 7 bases, with 11 bases remaining between them. CDR1 is SGHTA, CDR2 FQGTGA, per germline. CDR3 size: 13 residues. The CDR3 DNA is TGTGCCAGCAGCTTAGACCTTTGGGGTGAAGCTTTCTTT. Its protein product is CASSLDLWGEAFF.

This clonotype was recorded at least ten times. The J gene is TRBJ1-6, the V gene TRBV12-3 or TRBV12-4; maybe TRBD1 (5 bases). The CDR3 is 15 residues long. The ends were cut back, 2 bases at V and 6 bases at J, with 11 bases in the middle. CDR3 DNA: TGTGCCAGCAGTTTAAGTCAGGGAACTAATTCACCCCTCCACTTT. Translated, it gives CASSLSQGTNSPLHF.

This clonotype was seen repeatedly, ten times or more. J is TRBJ2-7 and V is TRBV9; weak D call: TRBD2 (5 bases). Germline V CDR1 and CDR2: SGDLS, YYNGEE. Trimming took off 3 bases at V and 0 bases at J, with 10 bases between the two ends. The CDR3 is 14 amino acids. CDR3: CASSALGSSYEQYF. CDR3 nucleotide sequence: TGTGCCAGCAGCGCCCTTGGGAGCTCCTACGAGCAGTACTTC.

Remarks on this clonotype: A junction boundary mismatches the germline segment, possibly from a read error. The chain employs TRBV4-2 and TRBJ2-1; D is ambiguous. CDR1 and CDR2 (germline): LGHNA, YNFKEQ. The CDR3 sequence is 14 residues long. In nucleotides, the CDR3 is TGTGCCATCAGCCAAGTTTCGCAGGTCAATGAGCAGTTCTTC. Translated, it gives CAISQVSQVNEQFF.

This clonotype was counted only a few times. This chain links TRBV24-1 with TRBJ2-2, with TRBD2 matching over 9 bases. This CDR3 region has 19 residues. The germline V gene has CDR1 KGHDR and CDR2 SFDVKD. V shed 0 bases and J 5 bases; nucleotides not matched to a gene: 12. The CDR3 protein is CATSDLHGAGTSFTGELFF. CDR3 bases: TGTGCCACCAGTGATTTGCATGGGGCCGGGACTAGCTTTACCGGGGAGCTGTTTTTT.

This clonotype occurred many times. This chain links TRBV20-1 with TRBJ1-3; D gene ambiguous. This CDR3 contains 14 residues. The germline CDR1 and CDR2 sequences are DFQATT and SNEGSKA (reference sequence). Trimming took off 6 bases at V and 4 bases at J, with 16 bases between the two ends. CDR3 nucleotide sequence: TGCAGTGCCCATGACCGAGTGGGAGGAAACACCATATATTTT. Encoded protein: CSAHDRVGGNTIYF.

This clonotype was seen a single time. The rearrangement uses TRBV19 and TRBJ2-4; D tentatively fits TRBD1 or TRBD2 (5 bases each). Trimming took 10 bases from V and 9 from J, leaving 16 bases between them. Germline loops: CDR1 LNHDA, CDR2 SQIVND (reference sequence). CDR3 size: 12 residues. The CDR3 loop reads CATMGPTGIQYF. The CDR3 nucleotides are TGTGCCACCATGGGACCAACCGGCATTCAGTACTTC.

A few counts support this clonotype. V usage is TRBV20-1 and J usage is TRBJ2-7; TRBD1 or TRBD2 may be the D gene (5 bases each). Germline values: CDR1 DFQATT, CDR2 SNEGSKA (reference sequence). V was cut by 3 bases and J by 0 bases, with 12 bases left in between. The CDR3 extends over 14 amino acids. The CDR3 bases are TGCAGTGCTAGGGTAGTGGGGGACTCCTACGAGCAGTACTTC. Translation: CSARVVGDSYEQYF.

J is TRBJ2-7 and V is TRBV5-6, with TRBD1 matching over 7 bases. The CDR3 length is 14 residues. CDR1 is SGHDT and CDR2 is YYEEEE in the germline V gene. The V gene end was trimmed by 4 bases and the J gene end by 2 bases; junction bases not matched to a gene: 6. The CDR3 loop is CASSVRQGAYEQYF. The CDR3 nucleotides are TGTGCCAGCAGCGTAAGACAGGGAGCCTACGAGCAGTACTTC.